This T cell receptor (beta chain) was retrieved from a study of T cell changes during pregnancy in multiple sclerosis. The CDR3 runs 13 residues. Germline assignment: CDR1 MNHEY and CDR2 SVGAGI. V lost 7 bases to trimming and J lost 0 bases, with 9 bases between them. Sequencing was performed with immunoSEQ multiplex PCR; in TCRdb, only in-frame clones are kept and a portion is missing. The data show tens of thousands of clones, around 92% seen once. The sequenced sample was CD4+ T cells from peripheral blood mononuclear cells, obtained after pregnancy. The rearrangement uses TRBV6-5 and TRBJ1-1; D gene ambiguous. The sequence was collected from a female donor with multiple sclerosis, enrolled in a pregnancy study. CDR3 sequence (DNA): TGTGCCAGCACTCGCGGGGTGAACACTGAAGCTTTCTTT. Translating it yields CASTRGVNTEAFF.